A single sample is the source of the 32 T cell receptor beta chains below, sequenced in a study of shared clonotypes between healthy human individuals. Method: immunoSEQ multiplex PCR; TCRdb's copy keeps in-frame clones and lacks some. Of 800,000 to 1,200,000 clones listed, 75% to 80% are singletons. Sequencing input: memory CD4+ T cells from PBMCs. Subset: CD45RA-negative fraction. These receptors were taken from a man between 18 and 29 years old in good health. Some clones in this sample may be carry-over from other donors' samples.

The chain combines TRBV30 with TRBJ1-2; D remains unclear. The CDR3 extends over 12 amino acids. Trimming shortened V by 4 bases and J by 8 bases, and 14 bases separated the two germline ends. The V gene's germline CDR1 is GTSNPN and CDR2 SVGIG (reference sequence). CDR3 loop: CAWNPPGSGYTF. The CDR3, as DNA: TGTGCCTGGAACCCCCCCGGCTCCGGCTACACCTTC.

The J gene is TRBJ2-1, the V gene TRBV28; D is undetermined. CDR3 length equals 14 residues. Looked up from germline, CDR1 is MDHEN and CDR2 is SYDVKM. With 7 bases removed from V and 3 bases from J, the gap between germline ends came to 13 bases. CDR3 sequence (DNA): TGTGCCAGCAAGACCCCCCTTGGCTACAATGAGCAGTTCTTC. It codes for CASKTPLGYNEQFF.

The chain is built from TRBV2 and TRBJ2-1; the match to TRBD2 covers 11 bases. V shed 6 bases, J shed 7 bases, and the junction held 8 bases outside the gene matches. Germline V CDR1 and CDR2: SNHLY, FYNNEI. The CDR3 runs 15 residues. The CDR3 is CASRILAGAGNEQFF. CDR3 sequence (DNA): TGTGCCAGCAGGATACTAGCGGGAGCTGGAAATGAGCAGTTCTTC.

Here the CDR3 DNA reads TGCGCCAGCAGCTCGTATCTGGGGGGAGCGGAGACCCAGTACTTC. Encoded protein: CASSSYLGGAETQYF. The chain combines TRBV5-1 with TRBJ2-5; D may be TRBD2 (6 bases). Trimming took 3 bases from V and 5 from J, leaving 17 bases between them. Per the germline V gene, CDR1 is SGHRS and CDR2 is YFSETQ. This CDR3 is 15 amino acids long.

The chain is built from TRBV5-6 and TRBJ2-6; no reliable D call. This CDR3 is 15 amino acids long. Trimming cost V 3 bases and J 3 bases, with 10 bases left between them. Germline CDR1 and CDR2: SGHDT and YYEEEE. The CDR3: CASSSPRSGANVLTF. The CDR3 DNA follows: TGTGCCAGCAGCTCCCCGAGGAGTGGGGCCAACGTCCTGACTTTC.

The CDR3, as DNA: TGTGCCAGCAGTGACACCGGGACAGGGAACTACGAGCAGTACTTC. Translation gives CASSDTGTGNYEQYF. This chain connects TRBV2 to TRBJ2-7; 9 bases align to TRBD1. There are 15 residues in the CDR3. Germline V lookup: CDR1 SNHLY, CDR2 FYNNEI. The V and J ends lost 3 bases and 3 bases, in that order; junction bases with no gene match: 6. Combining the CDR3 with reference TRBV2 and TRBJ2-7 gives the whole variable domain EPEVTQTPSHQVTQMGQEVILRCVPISNHLYFYWYRQILGQKVEFLVSFYNNEISEKSEIFDDQFSVERPDGSNFTLKIRSTKLEDSAMYFCASSDTGTGNYEQYFGPGTRLTVT.

The chain carries TRBV9 and TRBJ2-2; 9 bases fit TRBD1. V gave up 2 bases and J gave up 7 bases; unmatched junction bases: 9. The CDR3 contains 16 residues. CDR1 and CDR2 from the germline V gene are SGDLS and YYNGEE. CDR3 sequence: CASSVTGQGFSGELFF. In DNA, the CDR3 is TGTGCCAGCAGCGTTACGGGACAGGGTTTCAGCGGGGAGCTGTTTTTT.

V gene TRBV4-2 combines with J gene TRBJ2-7, with D unclear. Germline V lookup: CDR1 LGHNA, CDR2 YNFKEQ. This CDR3 spans 14 amino acids. V dropped 1 base and J dropped 0 bases, with 7 bases sitting between them. The CDR3 nucleotides read TGTGCCAGCAGCCAAGGGGCGAACTCCTACGAGCAGTACTTC. Translation: CASSQGANSYEQYF.

The rearrangement uses TRBV28 and TRBJ2-2; TRBD1 aligns across 7 bases. The CDR3 is 15 residues long. The V segment lost 4 bases and the J segment 1 base; nucleotides outside the gene matches: 3. Per germline, CDR1 MDHEN and CDR2 SYDVKM. The CDR3 nucleotides read TGTGCCAGCAGTTCGGGACAGATGAACACCGGGGAGCTGTTTTTT. Translation: CASSSGQMNTGELFF.

The count of this clone is one. The gene calls are TRBV7-9 and TRBJ1-2; D gene uncertain. CDR3 length: 15 amino acids. In germline, CDR1 is SEHNR, CDR2 FQNEAQ (reference sequence). Deletions cut 2 bases from V and 0 bases from J, with 10 bases between. CDR3 sequence (DNA): TGTGCCAGCAGCTTATTCGATCTTACTAACTATGGCTACACCTTC. Translating it yields CASSLFDLTNYGYTF.

This clone was detected only once. V gene TRBV7-9 combines with J gene TRBJ2-3; TRBD1 is a possible D gene (6 bases). The V end lost 5 bases, the J end lost 1 base, and 13 bases lay between the germline ends. The CDR3 contains 15 residues. In germline, CDR1 is SEHNR, CDR2 FQNEAQ (reference sequence). CDR3 amino acids: CASSRSRGRTDTQYF. Written as DNA, the CDR3 is TGTGCCAGCAGCCGAAGCAGGGGCCGCACAGATACGCAGTATTTT.

The chain recombines TRBV5-1 with TRBJ2-2; TRBD2 aligns across 7 bases. With 2 bases clipped from V and 4 bases from J, the junction kept 8 bases outside the gene matches. Germline lookup yields CDR1 SGHRS and CDR2 YFSETQ. The CDR3 is 16 residues long. CDR3 bases: TGCGCCAGCAGCTTACCTGAGCGGGGAAGCACCGGGGAGCTGTTTTTT. As protein: CASSLPERGSTGELFF.

Only a few counts were recorded for this clone. The V call is TRBV11-1, the J call TRBJ2-3; unclear D gene. Trimming removed 1 base at V and 3 bases at J, with 8 bases between. Germline-derived CDR1 and CDR2 are SGHAT and FQDESV (reference sequence). The length of the CDR3 is 14 residues. CDR3 in amino acids: CASSLVSRTDTQYF. The CDR3 DNA reads TGTGCCAGCAGCTTAGTCTCCAGGACAGATACGCAGTATTTT.

The chain uses TRBV9 and TRBJ2-7; D unresolved. Deletions cut 0 bases from V and 5 bases from J, with 12 bases between. Per germline, CDR1 SGDLS and CDR2 YYNGEE. The CDR3 loop spans 14 amino acids. The CDR3 DNA is TGTGCCAGCAGCGTAGCCCCCCTTTCCCACGAGCAGTACTTC. Translated: CASSVAPLSHEQYF. The full variable domain, its missing parts supplied by reference TRBV9 and TRBJ2-7, is DSGVTQTPKHLITATGQRVTLRCSPRSGDLSVYWYQQSLDQGLQFLIQYYNGEERAKGNILERFSAQQFPDLHSELNLSSLELGDSALYFCASSVAPLSHEQYFGPGTRLTVT.

The rearrangement uses TRBV15 and TRBJ2-3, with 11 bases fitting TRBD2. The CDR3 contains 17 residues. Germline V lookup: CDR1 LNHNV, CDR2 YYDKDF (reference sequence). V lost 2 bases, J lost 8 bases, and 12 bases stayed unmatched. The CDR3 bases are TGTGCCACCAGCAGACCTCCGGGACTAGCGGTCCAAGGTACGCAGTATTTT. Its translation: CATSRPPGLAVQGTQYF. Full variable domain (remainder filled in from reference TRBV15 and TRBJ2-3): DAMVIQNPRYQVTQFGKPVTLSCSQTLNHNVMYWYQQKSSQAPKLLFHYYDKDFNNEADTPDNFQSRRPNTSFCFLDIRSPGLGDTAMYLCATSRPPGLAVQGTQYFGPGTRLTVL.

The J gene is TRBJ2-7, the V gene TRBV18; 9 nucleotides match TRBD1. This CDR3 comprises 18 residues. CDR1 and CDR2 (germline): KGHSH, LQKENI. V trimming: 4 bases; J trimming: 3 bases; junction bases outside the gene matches: 16. CDR3 sequence (DNA): TGTGCCAGCTCACAGGACTCGTGGGGCGGGACAGGGCTCTACGAGCAGTACTTC. The encoded protein is CASSQDSWGGTGLYEQYF.

This clone was detected once. The same CDR3 arises from other DNA sequences in this sample as well. The chain combines TRBV7-3 with TRBJ1-1; D not certain. CDR1 and CDR2 from the germline V gene are SGHTA and FQGTGA. The germline V and J ends were trimmed by 2 bases and 4 bases, with 8 bases remaining between them. The length of the CDR3 is 13 residues. The CDR3, as DNA: TGTGCCAGCAGCTTAGAGCGTCTCACTGAAGCTTTCTTT. Amino acids: CASSLERLTEAFF.

The chain employs TRBV7-9 and TRBJ1-1, with D possibly matching TRBD1 (5 bases). The V end lost 5 bases, the J end lost 7 bases, and 17 bases lay between the germline ends. Germline-derived CDR1 and CDR2 are SEHNR and FQNEAQ (reference sequence). The CDR3 spans 14 residues. DNA for the CDR3: TGTGCCAGCAGCCGGGTGGCCGGGACGGGTGAAGCTTTCTTT. Protein product: CASSRVAGTGEAFF.

This chain links TRBV28 with TRBJ2-4, with D hard to call. With 2 bases removed from V and 3 bases from J, the gap between germline ends came to 14 bases. CDR1 is MDHEN and CDR2 is SYDVKM in the germline V gene. CDR3 length: 16 residues. In DNA form, the CDR3 reads TGTGCCAGCAGTTTAGGCCGGCCGTTAGGCAAAAACATTCAGTACTTC. This gives the protein CASSLGRPLGKNIQYF.

The chain joins TRBV28 to TRBJ2-4; no clear D. CDR3 size: 17 residues. The germline V gene encodes CDR1 MDHEN and CDR2 SYDVKM. Trimming took off 6 bases at V and 0 bases at J, with 18 bases between the two ends. The DNA of the CDR3 is TGTGCCAGCAGCTCAAATACCTACTCTCTAGCCAAAAACATTCAGTACTTC. Protein sequence: CASSSNTYSLAKNIQYF.

This clone was seen more than once but under ten times. This sequence joins TRBV9 and TRBJ2-2, with 10 nucleotides matching TRBD2. Trimming removed 8 bases from V and 5 bases from J; junction bases left unmatched: 6. There are 14 residues in the CDR3. Germline V CDR1 and CDR2: SGDLS, YYNGEE. The chain's CDR3 is CASASGSRTGELFF. In nucleotides, the CDR3 is TGTGCCAGTGCTAGCGGGAGTAGGACCGGGGAGCTGTTTTTT.

J is TRBJ2-1 and V is TRBV6-6; 7 nucleotides match TRBD2. Germline CDR1 is MNHNY and CDR2 is SVGAGI (reference sequence). Germline trimming cut 10 bases from V and 6 bases from J; bases unmatched to any gene: 18. The CDR3 is 16 residues long. CDR3 DNA sequence: TGTGCCACCACAATAGTGGCGGGAGAATGGGGCAATGAGCAGTTCTTC. Residues: CATTIVAGEWGNEQFF.

This clone was detected only once. This chain joins TRBV15 and TRBJ1-1; D may be TRBD1 (5 bases). The CDR3 totals 17 residues. V was shortened by 5 bases and J by 1 base, with 20 bases between the two germline ends. The germline CDR1 and CDR2 sequences are LNHNV and YYDKDF (reference sequence). The CDR3 loop reads CATSSLAGQLRNTEAFF. CDR3 bases: TGTGCCACCAGCTCCTTGGCGGGGCAACTCCGGAACACTGAAGCTTTCTTT.

There are a few counts of this clone. Other DNA sequences in the same sample also yield this CDR3. The chain uses TRBV5-4 and TRBJ1-1, with D unresolved. V was shortened by 0 bases and J by 1 base, with 4 bases between the two germline ends. CDR1 is SGHNT, CDR2 YYREEE, per germline (reference sequence). The CDR3 is 13 residues long. Here the CDR3 reads CASSLDRNTEAFF. Written as DNA, the CDR3 is TGTGCCAGCAGCTTGGACAGGAACACTGAAGCTTTCTTT.

The chain is built from TRBV28 and TRBJ1-3, with 7 bases fitting TRBD1. V lost 3 bases, J lost 4 bases, and 6 bases stayed unmatched. Germline V gene data show CDR1 as MDHEN and CDR2 as SYDVKM. The length of the CDR3 is 15 residues. The CDR3 DNA is TGTGCCAGCAGTTTGGGGAGGGGGCTCGGAAACACCATATATTTT. Protein sequence: CASSLGRGLGNTIYF. Drawing the rest from reference TRBV28 and TRBJ1-3, the complete variable domain is DVKVTQSSRYLVKRTGEKVFLECVQDMDHENMFWYRQDPGLGLRLIYFSYDVKMKEKGDIPEGYSVSREKKERFSLILESASTNQTSMYLCASSLGRGLGNTIYFGEGSWLTVV.

CDR3 sequence (DNA): TGTGCTAGTGGTTTGGGGACAGGGGGCATCCAAGAGACCCAGTACTTC. Protein: CASGLGTGGIQETQYF. The chain employs TRBV12-5 and TRBJ2-5; TRBD1 aligns across 11 bases. Trimming at V came to 1 base and at J to 1 base, leaving 2 bases not matched to a gene. The CDR3 covers 16 residues. The germline CDR1 and CDR2 sequences are LGHNT and FRNRAP.

This chain links TRBV15 with TRBJ2-5; D might be TRBD1 or TRBD2, each matching 5 bases. The CDR3 spans 13 residues. V was cut by 7 bases and J by 1 base, with 10 bases left in between. Germline-derived CDR1 and CDR2 are LNHNV and YYDKDF (reference sequence). CDR3 sequence reads: CATTRGLQETQYF. CDR3 nucleotide sequence: TGTGCCACCACGAGGGGCCTCCAAGAGACCCAGTACTTC.

The CDR3 DNA follows: TGTGCCAGCAGTTACGCCAGGCGGGAAAAACTGTTTTTT. This gives the protein CASSYARREKLFF. The chain recombines TRBV6-5 with TRBJ1-4; D is unresolved. CDR3 length: 13 residues. The V end lost 2 bases, the J end lost 8 bases, and 9 bases lay between the germline ends. Germline-derived CDR1 and CDR2 are MNHEY and SVGAGI.

The chain combines TRBV6-1 with TRBJ1-1; 7 nucleotides agree with TRBD1. CDR1 is MNHNS, CDR2 SASEGT, per germline. CDR3 length: 15 residues. V shed 6 bases, J shed 3 bases, and the junction held 10 bases outside the gene matches. CDR3 DNA: TGTGCCAGCAGGGCCGGGACAGCGCTAGACACTGAAGCTTTCTTT. Residues: CASRAGTALDTEAFF.

The chain is built from TRBV28 and TRBJ1-4, with TRBD1 as a possible D gene (5 bases). Deletions cut 7 bases from V and 8 bases from J, with 17 bases between. The CDR3 length is 14 residues. The germline V gene encodes CDR1 MDHEN and CDR2 SYDVKM. CDR3 protein: CASNTPGEGEKLFF. In DNA form, the CDR3 reads TGTGCCAGCAACACTCCGGGGGAAGGGGAAAAACTGTTTTTT. Together with reference TRBV28 and TRBJ1-4, the CDR3 gives the full variable domain: DVKVTQSSRYLVKRTGEKVFLECVQDMDHENMFWYRQDPGLGLRLIYFSYDVKMKEKGDIPEGYSVSREKKERFSLILESASTNQTSMYLCASNTPGEGEKLFFGSGTQLSVL.

V gene TRBV27 combines with J gene TRBJ2-5; D is uncertain. V was shortened by 10 bases and J by 3 bases, with 15 bases between the two germline ends. Germline CDR1 is MNHEY and CDR2 is SMNVEV (reference sequence). CDR3 size: 13 residues. DNA for the CDR3: TGTGCCACCTATAACTGGAGAAAAGAGACCCAGTACTTC. It translates to CATYNWRKETQYF.

This clone showed up many times. The chain uses TRBV5-4 and TRBJ2-7, with D perhaps matching TRBD1 or TRBD2 (5 bases each). Germline V gene sequence: CDR1 SGHNT, CDR2 YYREEE (reference sequence). The CDR3 is made up of 13 amino acids. The V end was cut by 3 bases, the J end by 6 bases, with 13 bases between. As DNA, the CDR3 is TGTGCCAGCAGCTGGGGCCACAGCGGCGAGCAGTACTTC. It specifies CASSWGHSGEQYF. The complete variable domain, with remaining parts taken from reference TRBV5-4 and TRBJ2-7, reads ETGVTQSPTHLIKTRGQQVTLRCSSQSGHNTVSWYQQALGQGPQFIFQYYREEENGRGNFPPRFSGLQFPNYSSELNVNALELDDSALYLCASSWGHSGEQYFGPGTRLTVT.